These T cell receptor beta chains were read from a single sample in a study of human T cells and chemical hapten exposure. TCRdb recomputed calls from the RACE reads with MiXCR, one row per CDR3 protein. Of approximately 96,000 distinct CDR3 sequences in the sample, roughly a tenth are singletons; the top ten hold approximately 2.2%. Material: whole blood, obtained in connection with sensitization to the hapten diphenylcyclopropenone (DPC). The receptors derive from a woman in her thirties or forties with alopecia areata. Some clones in this sample may be carry-over from other donors' samples. Each CDR3 is given with its conserved first and last residue. A D gene is named only where the DNA matches it firmly. The size entry is marked missing in some rows and otherwise reads once, few, many or a size class.

clone_size | d_call | j_call | v_call | cdr3_nt | cdr3_aa
few | TRBD2 | TRBJ2-7 | TRBV5-1 | TGCGCCAGCAGCTTGAGCGGGATGACCTACGAGCAGTACTTC | CASSLSGMTYEQYF
many | NA | TRBJ1-1 | TRBV28 | TGTGCCGTTACCCGCCCCGGGAACACTGAAGCTTTCTTT | CAVTRPGNTEAFF
NA | TRBD1 | TRBJ2-7 | TRBV29-1 | TGCAGCGTGCCGGGACAGGGCTCCTACGAGCAGTACTTC | CSVPGQGSYEQYF
many | NA | TRBJ2-2 | TRBV12-3/TRBV12-4 | TGTGCCGTCGAGGGGGGGAACACCGGGGAGCTGTTTTTT | CAVEGGNTGELFF
NA | NA | TRBJ1-6 | TRBV20-1 | TGCAGTGCTGTAGACACTTATAATTCACCCCTCCACTTT | CSAVDTYNSPLHF
many | TRBD2 | TRBJ2-1 | TRBV5-4 | TGTGCCAGCAGCTTGAGGAGCGGGGGACTTCCTGAGCAGTTCTTC | CASSLRSGGLPEQFF
many | TRBD1 | TRBJ2-6 | TRBV18 | TGTGCCAGCACCCAGGACAGGCAATCTGGGGCCAACGTCCTGACTTTC | CASTQDRQSGANVLTF
many | NA | TRBJ2-7 | TRBV12-3/TRBV12-4 | TGTGCCAGCAGTTTAGTGGGCCCCGACGAGCAGTACTTC | CASSLVGPDEQYF
few | NA | TRBJ2-1 | TRBV18 | TGTGCCAGCTCACCTGATTCATATGAGCAGTTCTTC | CASSPDSYEQFF
many | NA | TRBJ2-5 | TRBV28 | TGTGCCAGCAGTAGTCGGGAGACCCAGTACTTC | CASSSRETQYF
NA | NA | TRBJ2-1 | TRBV20-1 | TGCAGTGCTACGAGCCATTTAGCCTTCAATGAGCAGTTCTTC | CSATSHLAFNEQFF
few | NA | TRBJ2-1 | TRBV3-1 | TGTGCCAGCAGCCAAGGGGCGGATACCTACAATGAGCAGTTCTTC | CASSQGADTYNEQFF
many | TRBD1 | TRBJ1-3 | TRBV10-2 | TGCGCCAGCAGCCGAGGGGGCGATGGAAACACCATATATTTT | CASSRGGDGNTIYF
few | TRBD2 | TRBJ2-7 | TRBV6-5 | TGTGCCAGCAGTAAGCAACTAGCGGGAGGGCTCTACGAGCAGTACTTC | CASSKQLAGGLYEQYF
many | NA | TRBJ1-2 | TRBV12-3/TRBV12-4 | TGTGCCAGCAGTGAAAGTTATGGCTACACCTTC | CASSESYGYTF
NA | NA | TRBJ2-2 | TRBV19 | TGTGCCAGTAGTACCAGGACAGCCCTCGCGACCACCGGGGAGCTGTTTTTT | CASSTRTALATTGELFF
many | NA | TRBJ2-2 | TRBV7-2 | TGTGCCAGCAGCTCAGGGGTTACAGACGGGGAGCTGTTTTTT | CASSSGVTDGELFF
few | TRBD1 | TRBJ2-7 | TRBV29-1 | TGCAGCGTTCGTTACGAGATTGGAAAGGGGGCTAGGAGCTCCTACGAGCAGTACTTC | CSVRYEIGKGARSSYEQYF
NA | NA | TRBJ2-1 | TRBV3-2 | TGTGCCAGCAGCCATTTGGGCAGGGGAATCGATGAGCAGTTCTTC | CASSHLGRGIDEQFF
many | NA | TRBJ1-2 | TRBV28 | TGTGCCAGCAGTTTATTCGGAGGCAGGGGACTCTCTGGCTACACCTTC | CASSLFGGRGLSGYTF
few | NA | TRBJ2-2 | TRBV18 | TGTGCCAGCTCACCTACCCCCCGTGGGGGCACCGGGGAGCTGTTTTTT | CASSPTPRGGTGELFF
NA | NA | TRBJ1-5 | TRBV12-3/TRBV12-4 | TGTGCCAGCAGTTTTAGACAGGTGGGAAATCAGCCCCAGCATTTT | CASSFRQVGNQPQHF
many | TRBD2 | TRBJ2-1 | TRBV28 | TGTGCCAGCAGTCTAAGGACTAGCGGCTCCACGGTTGAGCAGTTCTTC | CASSLRTSGSTVEQFF
few | NA | TRBJ2-4 | TRBV3-1 | TGTGCCAGCAGCCAAGGACAGTCCAAAAACATTCAGTACTTC | CASSQGQSKNIQYF
many | TRBD2 | TRBJ2-1 | TRBV29-1 | TGCAGCGTTACTACCACTAGCGCTTCCTACAATGAGCAGTTCTTC | CSVTTTSASYNEQFF
NA | NA | TRBJ2-7 | TRBV12-3/TRBV12-4 | TGTGCCAGCAGTCGGGGTACCGGGGAGCTGTACTTC | CASSRGTGELYF
NA | TRBD1 | TRBJ2-3 | TRBV5-4 | TGTGCCAGCAGCACCCGGGACAGGGGGCGCGAGGGGGATACGCAGTATTTT | CASSTRDRGREGDTQYF
many | NA | TRBJ2-1 | TRBV2 | TGTGCCAGCAGTGAAGTGAATCAGGAGCAGTTCTTC | CASSEVNQEQFF
few | NA | TRBJ2-7 | TRBV21-1 | TGTGCCAGCAGCAAAGAGCCCCGGACCCAGCGATCCTACGAGCAGTACTTC | CASSKEPRTQRSYEQYF
many | NA | TRBJ1-2 | TRBV7-9 | TGTGCCAGCATCTCAGCGGGGGCCCATGGCTACACCTTC | CASISAGAHGYTF
NA | TRBD2 | TRBJ2-2 | TRBV12-3/TRBV12-4 | TGTGCCAGCAGGGGACTAGGGGAGCTGTTTTTT | CASRGLGELFF
NA | NA | TRBJ2-3 | TRBV20-1 | TGCAGTGCTACAGCCGGTTGGGGAGATACGCAGTATTTT | CSATAGWGDTQYF
NA | NA | TRBJ2-1 | TRBV7-2 | TGTGCCAGCAGCCAGAACTATGGACTTGAGCAGTTCTTC | CASSQNYGLEQFF
many | NA | TRBJ2-6 | TRBV6-5 | TGTGCCAGCAGTTACTCGACCGGAGCTGGGGCCAACGTCCTGACTTTC | CASSYSTGAGANVLTF
NA | NA | TRBJ1-1 | TRBV4-1 | TGCGCCAGCAGCCAAGATTTAATTGGAGGAAGGGAAGCTTTCTTT | CASSQDLIGGREAFF
NA | NA | TRBJ2-2 | TRBV28 | TGTGCCAGCAGTTTACAGGGAGGGGAGCTGTTTTTT | CASSLQGGELFF
many | NA | TRBJ2-5 | TRBV11-2 | TGTGCCAGCAGCATGAGGGGGGCGCCCCCGGAGACCCAGTACTTC | CASSMRGAPPETQYF
NA | TRBD2 | TRBJ2-3 | TRBV28 | TGTGCCAGCAGACTAGCGGGAGGGCAGGGTACGCAGTATTTT | CASRLAGGQGTQYF
many | TRBD1 | TRBJ2-4 | TRBV20-1 | TGCAGTGCCCCGGGGCCCTGGGACAGGAAAAACATTCAGTACTTC | CSAPGPWDRKNIQYF
many | NA | TRBJ2-3 | TRBV12-3/TRBV12-4 | TGTGCCAGCAGTTTAGCGGGAGATACGCAGTATTTT | CASSLAGDTQYF
many | TRBD1 | TRBJ2-5 | TRBV10-3 | TGTGCCATCAGCCGACAGGGGGGGCTCCAAGAGACCCAGTACTTC | CAISRQGGLQETQYF
many | NA | TRBJ2-7 | TRBV7-6 | TGTGCCAGCAGCCCATCACAGGGTTACGAGCAGTACTTC | CASSPSQGYEQYF
medium-sized | NA | TRBJ2-5 | TRBV27 | TGTGCCAGCAGCCCGATCGGGACGCCCGAGACCCAGTACTTC | CASSPIGTPETQYF
few | NA | TRBJ2-7 | TRBV12-3/TRBV12-4 | TGTGCCAGCAGCCCGGTGGGCGGCGCCTCCTACGAGCAGTACTTC | CASSPVGGASYEQYF
many | TRBD2 | TRBJ2-3 | TRBV28 | TGTGCCAGCAGTTTATATTCTAGCGGGACTTCCCCAGATACGCAGTATTTT | CASSLYSSGTSPDTQYF
many | NA | TRBJ2-7 | TRBV10-3 | TGTGCCATCCAACCGGGAACCTCTTCCTACGAGCAGTACTTC | CAIQPGTSSYEQYF
few | NA | TRBJ2-5 | TRBV6-2/TRBV6-3 | TGTGCCAGCAGTTACCCCCGGGAGACCCGGTACTTC | CASSYPRETRYF
NA | NA | TRBJ1-2 | TRBV4-2 | TGTGCCAGCAGCCCCCTACTTTATCTACAGGGATCGATTAACTATGGCTACACCTTC | CASSPLLYLQGSINYGYTF
NA | TRBD1 | TRBJ1-2 | TRBV6-1 | TGTGCCAGCAGAGCGCCAGGGGGCTATGGCTACACCTTC | CASRAPGGYGYTF
few | TRBD2 | TRBJ2-7 | TRBV11-3 | TGTGCCAGCAGCCGTCGCCAAAGCGGGAGGAAATACGAGCAGTACTTC | CASSRRQSGRKYEQYF
many | NA | TRBJ2-2 | TRBV5-6 | TGTGCCAGCAGCTTGGCCGGGCCCGGCGGGGAGCTGTTTTTT | CASSLAGPGGELFF